This T cell receptor (beta chain) appears in the sequencing data of a study of Graves' ophthalmopathy and Graves' hyperthyroidism. Study context: Hyperthyroidism counted as stable given no ophthalmopathy within 18 months of follow-up. Study findings and constraints: Sensitivity reached approximately 71% and specificity about 78% when the model predicted ophthalmopathy progression.

This clonotype was seen repeatedly, ten times or more. What it binds is unknown. The CDR3 has 15 amino acids. Trimming stripped 0 bases from V and 1 base from J, with 10 bases between. The V gene's germline CDR1 is LNHNV and CDR2 YYDKDF (reference sequence). Each hyperthyroidism patient was newly diagnosed, with under 2 months' duration, and aged 18 to 65. Exclusion covered patients with other autoimmune diseases or uncontrolled infections (as well as pregnancy or lactation). Amplification of TCR beta CDR3 regions used RNA transcripts. Second-round multiplex PCR followed a first-round RT-PCR using HTBI primers. TCRdb re-derived calls from the multiplex PCR reads in MiXCR, one entry per CDR3 protein. The repertoire holds over a million distinct CDR3 sequences, with less than 45% as singletons.

This receptor was obtained from an adult man with Graves' hyperthyroidism. V and J are TRBV15 and TRBJ2-7, with a weak D call TRBD2 (5 bases). Sequencing used peripheral blood or thyroid tissue (not recorded which). The CDR3 sequence is CATSRDRRQSYEQYF. The CDR3 bases are TGTGCCACCAGCAGAGATCGGAGGCAATCCTACGAGCAGTACTTC. Variable domain in full (rest from reference TRBV15 and TRBJ2-7): DAMVIQNPRYQVTQFGKPVTLSCSQTLNHNVMYWYQQKSSQAPKLLFHYYDKDFNNEADTPDNFQSRRPNTSFCFLDIRSPGLGDTAMYLCATSRDRRQSYEQYFGPGTRLTVT.